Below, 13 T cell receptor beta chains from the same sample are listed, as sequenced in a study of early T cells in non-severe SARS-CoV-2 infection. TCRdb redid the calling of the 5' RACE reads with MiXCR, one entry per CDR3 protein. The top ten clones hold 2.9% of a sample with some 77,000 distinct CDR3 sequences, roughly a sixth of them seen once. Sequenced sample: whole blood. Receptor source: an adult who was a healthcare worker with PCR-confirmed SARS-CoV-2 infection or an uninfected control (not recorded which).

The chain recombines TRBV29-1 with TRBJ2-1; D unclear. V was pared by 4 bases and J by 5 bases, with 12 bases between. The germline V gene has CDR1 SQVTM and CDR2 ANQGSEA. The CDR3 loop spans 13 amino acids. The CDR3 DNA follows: TGCAGCGTTGCGTTAGTCGGAGACAATGAGCAGTTCTTC. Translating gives CSVALVGDNEQFF.

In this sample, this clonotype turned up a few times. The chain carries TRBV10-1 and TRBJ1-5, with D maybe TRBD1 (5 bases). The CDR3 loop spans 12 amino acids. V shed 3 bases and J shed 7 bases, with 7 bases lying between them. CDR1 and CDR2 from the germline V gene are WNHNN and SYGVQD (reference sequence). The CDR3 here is CASSDQGQPQHF. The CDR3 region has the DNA TGCGCCAGCAGTGACCAGGGACAGCCCCAGCATTTT.

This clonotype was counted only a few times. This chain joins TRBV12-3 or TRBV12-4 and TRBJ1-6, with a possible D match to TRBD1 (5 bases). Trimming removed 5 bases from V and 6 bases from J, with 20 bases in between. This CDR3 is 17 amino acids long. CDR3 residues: CASSLHSLTGFNSPLHF. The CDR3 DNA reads TGTGCCAGCAGTCTCCATTCTTTAACAGGATTTAATTCACCCCTCCACTTT.

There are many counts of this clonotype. CDR3 sequence (DNA): TGTGCCAGCAGCCCTTCCTTGATGGGATTTCACACCGGGGAGCTGTTTTTT. Translated, it gives CASSPSLMGFHTGELFF. The chain is built from TRBV7-9 and TRBJ2-2; no clear D. Germline CDR1 is SEHNR and CDR2 is FQNEAQ (reference sequence). The length of the CDR3 is 17 residues. Between the trimmed V and J ends, which lost 5 bases and 3 bases, there was a span of 19 bases.

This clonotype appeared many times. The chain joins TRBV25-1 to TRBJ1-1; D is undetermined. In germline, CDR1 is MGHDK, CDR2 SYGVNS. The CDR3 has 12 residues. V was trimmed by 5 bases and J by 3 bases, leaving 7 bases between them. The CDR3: CASSNRHTEAFF. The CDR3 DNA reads TGTGCCAGCAGTAACAGACACACTGAAGCTTTCTTT. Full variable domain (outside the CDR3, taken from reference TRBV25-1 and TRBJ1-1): EADIYQTPRYLVIGTGKKITLECSQTMGHDKMYWYQQDPGMELHLIHYSYGVNSTEKGDLSSESTVSRIRTEHFPLTLESARPSHTSQYLCASSNRHTEAFFGQGTRLTVV.

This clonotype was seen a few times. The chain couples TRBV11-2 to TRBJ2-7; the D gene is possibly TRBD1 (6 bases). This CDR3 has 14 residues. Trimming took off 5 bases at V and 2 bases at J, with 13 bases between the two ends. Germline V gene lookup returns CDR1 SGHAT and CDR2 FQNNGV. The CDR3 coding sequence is TGTGCCAGCAGCCCCTGGACAGTACCCTACGAGCAGTACTTC. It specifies CASSPWTVPYEQYF.

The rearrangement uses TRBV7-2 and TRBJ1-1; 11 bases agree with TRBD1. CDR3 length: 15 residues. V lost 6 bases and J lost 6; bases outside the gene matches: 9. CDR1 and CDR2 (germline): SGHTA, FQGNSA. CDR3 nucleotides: TGTGCCAGCAGACAGGACAGGGGGCAGTTATCTGAAGCTTTCTTT. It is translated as CASRQDRGQLSEAFF.

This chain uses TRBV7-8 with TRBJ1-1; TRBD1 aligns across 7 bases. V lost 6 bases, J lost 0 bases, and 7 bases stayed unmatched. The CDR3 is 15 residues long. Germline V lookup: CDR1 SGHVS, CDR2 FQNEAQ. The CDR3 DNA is TGTGCCAGCAGAGGGACAGCGAACCTGAACACTGAAGCTTTCTTT. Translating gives CASRGTANLNTEAFF.

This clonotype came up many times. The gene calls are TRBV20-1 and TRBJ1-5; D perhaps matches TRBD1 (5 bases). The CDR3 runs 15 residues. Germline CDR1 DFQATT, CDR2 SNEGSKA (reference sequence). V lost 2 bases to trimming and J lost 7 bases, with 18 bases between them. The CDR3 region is CSARSYSKGPQPQHF. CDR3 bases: TGCAGTGCTAGATCCTATTCAAAGGGGCCACAGCCCCAGCATTTT.

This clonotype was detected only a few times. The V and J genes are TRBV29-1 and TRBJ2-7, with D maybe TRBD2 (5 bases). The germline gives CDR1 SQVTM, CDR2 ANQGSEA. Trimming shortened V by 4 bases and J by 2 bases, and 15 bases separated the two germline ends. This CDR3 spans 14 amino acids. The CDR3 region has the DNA TGCAGCGTTGGCCCCGGACTTGTCGCCTACGAGCAGTACTTC. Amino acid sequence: CSVGPGLVAYEQYF.

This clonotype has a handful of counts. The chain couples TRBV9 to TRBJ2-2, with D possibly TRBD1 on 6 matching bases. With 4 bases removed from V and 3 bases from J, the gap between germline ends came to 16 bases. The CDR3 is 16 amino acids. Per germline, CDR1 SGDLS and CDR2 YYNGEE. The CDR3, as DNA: TGTGCCAGCAGCCCCGCAGGGCAGGGGTACACCGGGGAGCTGTTTTTT. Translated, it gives CASSPAGQGYTGELFF.

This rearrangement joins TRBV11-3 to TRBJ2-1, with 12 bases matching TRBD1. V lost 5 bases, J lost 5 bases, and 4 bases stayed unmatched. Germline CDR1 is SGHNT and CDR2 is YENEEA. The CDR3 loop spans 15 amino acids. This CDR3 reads CASSPRDRGHNEQFF. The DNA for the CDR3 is TGTGCCAGCAGCCCGCGGGACAGGGGGCACAATGAGCAGTTCTTC.

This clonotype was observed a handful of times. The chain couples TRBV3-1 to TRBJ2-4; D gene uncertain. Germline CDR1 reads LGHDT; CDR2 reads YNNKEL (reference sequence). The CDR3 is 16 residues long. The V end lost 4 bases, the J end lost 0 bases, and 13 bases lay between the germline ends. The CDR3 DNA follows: TGTGCCAGCAGCCTCCATCCGGCCTTAGCCAAAAACATTCAGTACTTC. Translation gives CASSLHPALAKNIQYF.